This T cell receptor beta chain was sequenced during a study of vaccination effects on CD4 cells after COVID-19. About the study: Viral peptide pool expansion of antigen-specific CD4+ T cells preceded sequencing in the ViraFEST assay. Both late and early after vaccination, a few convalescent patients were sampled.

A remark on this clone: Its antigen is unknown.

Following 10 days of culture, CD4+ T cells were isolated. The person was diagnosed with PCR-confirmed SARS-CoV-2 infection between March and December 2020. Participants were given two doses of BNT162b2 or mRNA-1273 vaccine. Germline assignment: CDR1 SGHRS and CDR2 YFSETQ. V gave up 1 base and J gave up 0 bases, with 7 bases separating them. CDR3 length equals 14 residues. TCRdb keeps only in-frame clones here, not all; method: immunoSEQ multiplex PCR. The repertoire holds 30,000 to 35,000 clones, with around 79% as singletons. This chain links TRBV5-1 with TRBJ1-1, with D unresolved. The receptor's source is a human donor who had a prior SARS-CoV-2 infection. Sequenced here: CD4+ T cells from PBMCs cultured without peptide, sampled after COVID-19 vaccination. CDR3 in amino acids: CASSLFTMNTEAFF. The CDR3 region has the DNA TGCGCCAGCAGCTTGTTTACCATGAACACTGAAGCTTTCTTT. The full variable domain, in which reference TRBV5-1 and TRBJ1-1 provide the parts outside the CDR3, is KAGVTQTPRYLIKTRGQQVTLSCSPISGHRSVSWYQQTPGQGLQFLFEYFSETQRNKGNFPGRFSGRQFSNSRSEMNVSTLELGDSALYLCASSLFTMNTEAFFGQGTRLTVV.